The 5 T cell receptor beta chains below all came from one sample that was sequenced in a study of shared clonotypes between healthy human individuals. Profiled with immunoSEQ multiplex PCR; TCRdb holds only in-frame clones, not every one. In the table there are about 2.4 million clones, approximately 94% of which are singletons. Specimen: naive CD4+ T cells sorted from blood. Noted subset: CD45RA+ positively selected. The receptors shown here come from a man in his late teens or twenties in good health.

The rearrangement joins TRBV5-4 to TRBJ2-1; TRBD2 matches 10 bases. Per germline, CDR1 SGHNT and CDR2 YYREEE (reference sequence). CDR3 length: 16 residues. Germline trimming cut 3 bases from V and 3 bases from J; bases unmatched to any gene: 6. The CDR3 is CASSSSGGAVYNEQFF. In DNA, the CDR3 is TGTGCCAGCAGCTCAAGCGGGGGGGCCGTCTACAATGAGCAGTTCTTC. The variable domain in full, completed from reference TRBV5-4 and TRBJ2-1, reads ETGVTQSPTHLIKTRGQQVTLRCSSQSGHNTVSWYQQALGQGPQFIFQYYREEENGRGNFPPRFSGLQFPNYSSELNVNALELDDSALYLCASSSSGGAVYNEQFFGPGTRLTVL.

As DNA, the CDR3 is TGCGCCAGCAGTGAGCACAGGGCTCATCAGCCCCAGCATTTT. Its protein is CASSEHRAHQPQHF. The V call is TRBV10-1, the J call TRBJ1-5; D might be TRBD1 (6 bases). The length of the CDR3 is 14 residues. With 2 bases removed from V and 5 bases from J, the gap between germline ends came to 10 bases. Per germline, CDR1 WNHNN and CDR2 SYGVQD (reference sequence).

In this sample, this clone turned up once. V is TRBV5-8 and J is TRBJ2-1; TRBD1 aligns across 8 bases. The J segment lost 3 bases and the V segment lost 2 bases, leaving 1 base of the junction unmatched. The CDR3 contains 14 residues. CDR1 is SGHTS, CDR2 YDEGEE, per germline. The CDR3 region is CASSFGQGYNEQFF. As DNA, the CDR3 is TGTGCCAGCAGCTTTGGACAGGGCTACAATGAGCAGTTCTTC.

The chain combines TRBV5-6 with TRBJ2-2; TRBD2 aligns across 10 bases. The germline V gene has CDR1 SGHDT and CDR2 YYEEEE. The V and J ends lost 0 bases and 7 bases, in that order; junction bases with no gene match: 3. CDR3 length: 15 amino acids. CDR3 bases: TGTGCCAGCAGCTTGGCTAGCGGGGGAGTCGGGGAGCTGTTTTTT. Its protein is CASSLASGGVGELFF.

The chain employs TRBV5-1 and TRBJ2-4; 8 nucleotides match TRBD1. Germline values: CDR1 SGHRS, CDR2 YFSETQ. The CDR3 covers 18 residues. The V segment lost 0 bases and the J segment 0 bases; nucleotides outside the gene matches: 8. The CDR3 DNA sequence: TGCGCCAGCAGCTTGGTTCGACAGACAGGGGAAGCCAAAAACATTCAGTACTTC. Its protein product is CASSLVRQTGEAKNIQYF.